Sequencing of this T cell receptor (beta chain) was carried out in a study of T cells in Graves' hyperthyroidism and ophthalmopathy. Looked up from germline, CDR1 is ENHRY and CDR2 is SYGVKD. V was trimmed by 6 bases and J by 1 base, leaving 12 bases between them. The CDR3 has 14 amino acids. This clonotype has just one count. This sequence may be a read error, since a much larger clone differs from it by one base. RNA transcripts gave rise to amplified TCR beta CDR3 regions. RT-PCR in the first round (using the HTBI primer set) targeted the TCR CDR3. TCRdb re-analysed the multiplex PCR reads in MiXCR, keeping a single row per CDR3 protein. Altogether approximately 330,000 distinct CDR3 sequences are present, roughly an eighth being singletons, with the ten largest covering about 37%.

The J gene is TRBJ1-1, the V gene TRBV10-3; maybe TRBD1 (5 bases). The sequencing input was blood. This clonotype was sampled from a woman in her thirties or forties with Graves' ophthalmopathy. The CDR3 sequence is CAIRSGAGNTEAFF. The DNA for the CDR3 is TGTGCCATCAGGTCCGGGGCAGGGAACACTGAAGCTTTCTTT.